The sequence of this T cell receptor beta chain was determined in a study of breast tumors, draining lymph nodes, adjacent tissues. TCRdb re-derived calls from the multiplex PCR reads in MiXCR, one entry per CDR3 protein. The repertoire includes 200,000 to 250,000 distinct CDR3 sequences, under 40% of them detected once, and 3.6% sits in the top ten. The V and J ends lost 3 bases and 0 bases respectively, with 21 bases between them. CDR3 length: 18 residues. Axillary draining lymph nodes of breast cancer patients supplied the node samples. This clonotype has only a few counts. The sequence came from a female donor with breast cancer. Some clones in this sample may be carry-over from other donors' samples. The chain has TRBV12-3 or TRBV12-4 and TRBJ2-7; possibly TRBD2 for D (6 bases). Sequenced material: axillary lymph node tissue. Here the CDR3 reads CASSFSGSGLVSSYEQYF. In DNA form, the CDR3 reads TGTGCCAGCAGTTTCAGCGGGTCGGGACTCGTAAGCTCCTACGAGCAGTACTTC.